These T cell receptor beta chains were read from a single sample in a study of cytomegalovirus exposure and HLA in healthy donors. TCRdb's copy holds only in-frame clones and misses some; the assay was immunoSEQ multiplex PCR. Among 100,000 or so clones, about 75% were seen once, and the ten largest hold around 14%. Sequencing was done on a sample of PBMCs. Every receptor here comes from a male donor in good health and CMV-seropositive. Both conserved end residues are part of each CDR3. D genes are given only for firm matches. Rows give clone size only sometimes, using once, few, many, or a class for an expanded clone.

V gene: TRBV5-8; J gene: TRBJ2-5; clone size: few; D gene: .; CDR3 DNA: TGTGCCAGCAGCTTCGCAGGGTACCAAGAGACCCAGTACTTC; CDR3 protein: CASSFAGYQETQYF
V gene: TRBV9; J gene: TRBJ2-5; clone size: .; D gene: .; CDR3 DNA: TGTGCCAGCAGCGAGGTGGGGGGGCATGGGGAGACCCAGTACTTC; CDR3 protein: CASSEVGGHGETQYF
V gene: TRBV28; J gene: TRBJ1-5; clone size: few; D gene: TRBD1; CDR3 DNA: TGTGCCAGCAGTCCCTGGACAGGGGGAGGCAATCAGCCCCAGCATTTT; CDR3 protein: CASSPWTGGGNQPQHF
V gene: TRBV4-1; J gene: TRBJ1-1; clone size: few; D gene: TRBD1; CDR3 DNA: TGCGCCAGCAGCCTCGACAGGGCTAACACTGAAGCTTTCTTT; CDR3 protein: CASSLDRANTEAFF
V gene: TRBV9; J gene: TRBJ2-1; clone size: .; D gene: TRBD2; CDR3 DNA: TGTGCCAGCAGCGTGGGACTAGCGGGGGCGAATGAGCAGTTCTTC; CDR3 protein: CASSVGLAGANEQFF
V gene: TRBV4-1; J gene: TRBJ2-1; clone size: .; D gene: TRBD1; CDR3 DNA: TGCGCCAGCAGCCCGGGACAGGGTGCCTACAATGAGCAGTTCTTC; CDR3 protein: CASSPGQGAYNEQFF
V gene: TRBV11-2; J gene: TRBJ2-7; clone size: .; D gene: .; CDR3 DNA: TGTGCCAGCAGCTTCTTCAGGGGCGCCCACTACGAGCAGTACTTC; CDR3 protein: CASSFFRGAHYEQYF
V gene: TRBV7-2; J gene: TRBJ1-2; clone size: few; D gene: TRBD1; CDR3 DNA: TGTGCCAGCAGCTCTGGACAGGGCACTAAGGGCTACACCTTC; CDR3 protein: CASSSGQGTKGYTF
V gene: TRBV19; J gene: TRBJ2-1; clone size: .; D gene: .; CDR3 DNA: TGTGCCAGTAGTATAGTTAGCGGATCTCGATCCTACAATGAGCAGTTCTTC; CDR3 protein: CASSIVSGSRSYNEQFF
V gene: TRBV5-1; J gene: TRBJ2-7; clone size: .; D gene: .; CDR3 DNA: TGCGCCAGCAGCTCCCGCGACAGCTCCTACGAGCAGTACTTC; CDR3 protein: CASSSRDSSYEQYF
V gene: TRBV28; J gene: TRBJ2-1; clone size: .; D gene: TRBD1; CDR3 DNA: TGTGCCAGCAGTTTCCCGGGACAGGGGAGAGCTGAGCAGTTCTTC; CDR3 protein: CASSFPGQGRAEQFF
V gene: TRBV7-2; J gene: TRBJ1-1; clone size: .; D gene: .; CDR3 DNA: TGTGCCAGCAGCTTAGGCCCCCTAGGAGCTTTCTTT; CDR3 protein: CASSLGPLGAFF
V gene: TRBV7-9; J gene: TRBJ1-2; clone size: .; D gene: TRBD1; CDR3 DNA: TGTGCCAGCAGTTTTGATCTGGGCGGGACAGGGCAAATCAACTATGGCTACACCTTC; CDR3 protein: CASSFDLGGTGQINYGYTF
V gene: TRBV5-6; J gene: TRBJ2-5; clone size: .; D gene: TRBD1; CDR3 DNA: TGTGCCAGCAGCTATGGGACAGTTCAAGAGACCCAGTACTTC; CDR3 protein: CASSYGTVQETQYF
V gene: TRBV6-1; J gene: TRBJ2-1; clone size: few; D gene: TRBD1; CDR3 DNA: TGTGCCAGCAGTCATACAGGGGGTTCCTACAATGAGCAGTTCTTC; CDR3 protein: CASSHTGGSYNEQFF